One sample yielded the 26 T cell receptor beta chains listed below, sequenced in a study of CD4 T cells in relation to SARS-CoV-2 and coronaviruses. Data came from immunoSEQ multiplex PCR; TCRdb stores just in-frame clones and leaves some out. The sample lists 35,000 or so clones, around 83% occurring once. What these receptors recognize is not known. The sequencing input was naive CD4+ T cells from PBMCs, cultured in vitro. Documented subset: naive CD4+ T cells isolated by negative enrichment. The origin of the receptors is an adult with COVID-19.

CDR3 sequence (DNA): TGTGCCAGCAGTTGGAGCGTGAGCTCCTACAATGAGCAGTTCTTC. Amino acids: CASSWSVSSYNEQFF. The V gene is TRBV27, the J gene TRBJ2-1; D ambiguous. CDR3 length: 15 residues. Germline CDR1 MNHEY, CDR2 SMNVEV (reference sequence). The V end was cut by 4 bases, the J end by 0 bases, with 10 bases between.

In its sample, this clone was seen a few times. V usage is TRBV5-6 and J usage is TRBJ1-2; 10 bases are shared with TRBD1. Germline V gives CDR1 SGHDT, CDR2 YYEEEE. V was pared by 5 bases and J by 4 bases, with 14 bases of the junction left unmatched. The CDR3 has 17 residues. CDR3: CASSVGVGQGSPYGYTF. Here the CDR3 DNA reads TGTGCCAGCAGTGTTGGCGTGGGACAGGGGAGTCCCTATGGCTACACCTTC.

V is TRBV19 and J is TRBJ2-7, with a possible D match to TRBD2 (5 bases). Germline V CDR1 and CDR2: LNHDA, SQIVND (reference sequence). CDR3 length: 14 amino acids. Trimming took off 3 bases at V and 1 base at J, with 10 bases between the two ends. The CDR3 loop is CASSIREKSYEQYF. CDR3 in DNA: TGTGCCAGTAGTATTCGGGAAAAGTCCTACGAGCAGTACTTC.

The chain couples TRBV7-9 to TRBJ2-7; a weak D match, TRBD2 (5 bases). V shed 2 bases and J shed 3 bases, with 8 bases lying between them. Looked up from germline, CDR1 is SEHNR and CDR2 is FQNEAQ (reference sequence). The CDR3 extends over 13 amino acids. The CDR3 region has the DNA TGTGCCAGCAGCTTATCTAGCAACTACGAGCAGTACTTC. This codes for CASSLSSNYEQYF. The full variable domain, its missing parts supplied by reference TRBV7-9 and TRBJ2-7, is DTGVSQNPRHKITKRGQNVTFRCDPISEHNRLYWYRQTLGQGPEFLTYFQNEAQLEKSRLLSDRFSAERPKGSFSTLEIQRTEQGDSAMYLCASSLSSNYEQYFGPGTRLTVT.

The rearrangement joins TRBV2 to TRBJ2-2; the D gene is possibly TRBD2 (5 bases). V lost 4 bases and J lost 5, with 11 bases in between. The CDR3 loop spans 14 amino acids. Germline V CDR1 and CDR2: SNHLY, FYNNEI. CDR3 loop: CASSGVGATGELFF. CDR3 nucleotide sequence: TGTGCCAGCAGTGGGGTGGGAGCAACCGGGGAGCTGTTTTTT.

This clone was found a few times. This sequence joins TRBV2 and TRBJ2-2, with 9 bases fitting TRBD2. CDR3 size: 15 residues. With 1 base clipped from V and 5 bases from J, the junction kept 2 bases outside the gene matches. The germline V gene encodes CDR1 SNHLY and CDR2 FYNNEI. CDR3 bases: TGTGCCAGCAGTGAAGGTAGCGGGAGAACCGGGGAGCTGTTTTTT. It yields the protein CASSEGSGRTGELFF.

V usage is TRBV30 and J usage is TRBJ1-5; D is possibly TRBD1 (6 bases). Between the trimmed V and J ends, which lost 2 bases and 6 bases, there was a span of 11 bases. CDR1 is GTSNPN and CDR2 is SVGIG in the germline V gene (reference sequence). This CDR3 is 13 amino acids long. CDR3 in DNA: TGTGCCTGGAGTCAGGGGAGGGGTCAGCCCCAGCATTTT. This translates into CAWSQGRGQPQHF. The whole variable domain, remainder taken from reference TRBV30 and TRBJ1-5, is SQTIHQWPATLVQPVGSPLSLECTVEGTSNPNLYWYRQAAGRGLQLLFYSVGIGQISSEVPQNLSASRPQDRQFILSSKKLLLSDSGFYLCAWSQGRGQPQHFGDGTRLSIL.

V is TRBV6-5 and J is TRBJ1-1, with D tentatively TRBD1 (6 bases). Between the trimmed V and J ends, which lost 6 bases and 3 bases, there was a span of 11 bases. The germline gives CDR1 MNHEY, CDR2 SVGAGI. The CDR3 totals 13 residues. CDR3 in DNA: TGTGCCAGCAGCAGAGGACAGTACACTGAAGCTTTCTTT. Translated, it gives CASSRGQYTEAFF.

This chain links TRBV10-3 with TRBJ1-1, with D possibly TRBD1 on 5 matching bases. Trimming took 8 bases from V and 3 from J, leaving 13 bases between them. The CDR3 is made up of 13 amino acids. Germline CDR1 is ENHRY and CDR2 is SYGVKD. The CDR3 loop reads CAIEDTKHTEAFF. CDR3 coding DNA: TGTGCCATCGAGGACACCAAACACACTGAAGCTTTCTTT.

The chain employs TRBV7-9 and TRBJ2-1, with 10 bases lining up with TRBD1. The CDR3 has 15 amino acids. Germline V gene lookup returns CDR1 SEHNR and CDR2 FQNEAQ (reference sequence). V was pared by 3 bases and J by 5 bases, with 4 bases of the junction left unmatched. This chain's CDR3 is CASSFRDRGDNEQFF. CDR3 bases: TGTGCCAGCAGCTTCCGGGACAGGGGCGACAATGAGCAGTTCTTC. The variable domain in full, completed from reference TRBV7-9 and TRBJ2-1, reads DTGVSQNPRHKITKRGQNVTFRCDPISEHNRLYWYRQTLGQGPEFLTYFQNEAQLEKSRLLSDRFSAERPKGSFSTLEIQRTEQGDSAMYLCASSFRDRGDNEQFFGPGTRLTVL.

This chain joins TRBV29-1 and TRBJ2-5; D is ambiguous. The CDR3 is 14 residues long. Trimming shortened V by 7 bases and J by 5 bases, and 20 bases separated the two germline ends. Germline CDR1 reads SQVTM; CDR2 reads ANQGSEA. The CDR3 DNA sequence: TGCAGCGCTGGCTTCAAGAATTTCGGGGAGACCCAGTACTTC. Translating it yields CSAGFKNFGETQYF.

This chain connects TRBV2 to TRBJ1-6; TRBD1 matches 8 bases. Germline lookup yields CDR1 SNHLY and CDR2 FYNNEI. The CDR3 spans 15 residues. V was pared by 6 bases and J by 9 bases, with 10 bases of the junction left unmatched. In nucleotides, the CDR3 is TGTGCCAGCAGGGGAAACCAGGGGGCTAGTTCACCCCTCCACTTT. Protein: CASRGNQGASSPLHF.

The V call is TRBV28, the J call TRBJ2-4; 7 bases align to TRBD1. The CDR3 covers 18 residues. Looked up from germline, CDR1 is MDHEN and CDR2 is SYDVKM. Losses at the gene ends were 5 bases for V and 0 bases for J; bases not matched to a gene: 13. For the CDR3, the DNA is TGTGCCAGCAGTCCAAATAACAGGGGAATAATAGCCAAAAACATTCAGTACTTC. It encodes CASSPNNRGIIAKNIQYF.

This rearrangement joins TRBV18 to TRBJ2-7, with TRBD1 matching 9 bases. CDR1 KGHSH and CDR2 LQKENI come from the germline V gene. Trimming removed 4 bases from V and 2 bases from J; junction bases left unmatched: 9. The CDR3 length is 16 residues. The CDR3 protein is CASSLGTGIQAYEQYF. The CDR3 region has the DNA TGTGCCAGCTCACTCGGGACAGGGATCCAGGCCTACGAGCAGTACTTC.

This chain uses TRBV10-3 with TRBJ1-2; 12 nucleotides line up with TRBD1. The V gene's germline CDR1 is ENHRY and CDR2 SYGVKD. The CDR3 covers 17 residues. Trimming took 3 bases from V and 6 from J; bases not matched to a gene: 11. This CDR3 reads CAISDYDGTGGRHGYTF. CDR3 coding DNA: TGTGCCATCAGTGACTACGATGGGACAGGGGGCAGGCATGGCTACACCTTC.

The chain has TRBV11-2 and TRBJ2-2, with TRBD2 matching over 9 bases. J lost 5 bases, V lost 5 bases, and 18 bases had no gene match. Germline values: CDR1 SGHAT, CDR2 FQNNGV. The CDR3 has 19 amino acids. The chain's CDR3 is CASSHIRGAGGRRTGELFF. CDR3 sequence (DNA): TGTGCCAGCAGCCACATCCGGGGAGCGGGAGGCCGGAGGACCGGGGAGCTGTTTTTT.

The chain couples TRBV7-9 to TRBJ2-7; D is unresolved. Trimming stripped 0 bases from V and 5 bases from J, with 5 bases between. The CDR3 is made up of 12 amino acids. From germline, CDR1 is SEHNR and CDR2 FQNEAQ (reference sequence). The CDR3 coding sequence is TGTGCCAGCAGCTTAGCGCGCGACGAGCAGTACTTC. Protein product: CASSLARDEQYF. Full variable domain (rest looked up from reference TRBV7-9 and TRBJ2-7): DTGVSQNPRHKITKRGQNVTFRCDPISEHNRLYWYRQTLGQGPEFLTYFQNEAQLEKSRLLSDRFSAERPKGSFSTLEIQRTEQGDSAMYLCASSLARDEQYFGPGTRLTVT.

The chain recombines TRBV11-3 with TRBJ2-1; a possible D gene is TRBD2 (5 bases). CDR1 and CDR2 (germline): SGHNT, YENEEA. The CDR3 length is 16 residues. V lost 9 bases and J 6 bases, leaving 24 bases between the germline ends. The DNA for the CDR3 is TGTGCCAGACCCCCGCTAGCCTCCTCAGTACGCAATGAGCAGTTCTTC. It translates to CARPPLASSVRNEQFF.

The V gene is TRBV28, the J gene TRBJ1-2; D is possibly TRBD1 (6 bases). This CDR3 is 16 amino acids long. The V end was cut by 2 bases, the J end by 7 bases, with 20 bases between. CDR1 is MDHEN, CDR2 SYDVKM, per germline. The CDR3 spells CASSLAQKNTGPGYTF. The CDR3 bases are TGTGCCAGCAGTTTAGCCCAAAAGAACACAGGGCCTGGCTACACCTTC.

This clone was seen only once. This rearrangement joins TRBV7-8 to TRBJ2-1, with D possibly TRBD2 on 6 matching bases. The length of the CDR3 is 16 residues. Germline values: CDR1 SGHVS, CDR2 FQNEAQ. The V end was cut by 5 bases, the J end by 3 bases, with 17 bases between. The CDR3 spells CASSRFGGSNYNEQFF. CDR3 DNA sequence: TGTGCCAGCAGCCGCTTTGGGGGGAGTAACTACAATGAGCAGTTCTTC.

J is TRBJ1-4 and V is TRBV4-1; tentative D call: TRBD1 (5 bases). V lost 4 bases and J 3 bases, leaving 18 bases between the germline ends. CDR1 and CDR2 (germline): MGHRA, YSYEKL. This CDR3 has 17 amino acids. The CDR3 region is CASSRLWISRANEKLFF. The CDR3 bases are TGCGCCAGCAGCCGCTTATGGATCAGCAGGGCTAATGAAAAACTGTTTTTT.

The chain is built from TRBV30 and TRBJ2-1; D could derive from TRBD1 or TRBD2 (5 bases each). CDR1 is GTSNPN and CDR2 is SVGIG in the germline V gene (reference sequence). The germline V and J ends were trimmed by 4 bases and 2 bases, with 9 bases remaining between them. CDR3 length equals 13 residues. This CDR3 reads CAWNRDAYNEQFF. In nucleotides, the CDR3 is TGTGCCTGGAACCGGGACGCCTACAATGAGCAGTTCTTC.

This clone was detected only a few times. The chain links TRBV5-1 to TRBJ1-2; possibly TRBD1 for D (6 bases). The CDR3 loop spans 14 amino acids. The germline V and J ends were trimmed by 2 bases and 6 bases, with 14 bases remaining between them. Germline V gene data show CDR1 as SGHRS and CDR2 as YFSETQ. Here the CDR3 reads CASSFSGDPHGYTF. The CDR3 region has the DNA TGCGCCAGCAGCTTTTCAGGGGACCCACATGGCTACACCTTC.

This chain links TRBV6-6 with TRBJ2-7; 7 nucleotides line up with TRBD1. V was pared by 6 bases and J by 4 bases, with 0 bases of the junction left unmatched. Germline V gene lookup returns CDR1 MNHNY and CDR2 SVGAGI (reference sequence). The CDR3 loop spans 11 amino acids. CDR3 nucleotides: TGTGCCAGCAGGGACAGGTACGAGCAGTACTTC. Translated: CASRDRYEQYF.

This chain links TRBV6-5 with TRBJ2-7; no clear D gene. This CDR3 has 13 residues. Trimming left V 10 bases short and J 2 bases short, with 15 bases between. CDR1 is MNHEY, CDR2 SVGAGI, per germline. Here the CDR3 reads CATYVQDPYEQYF. Written as DNA, the CDR3 is TGTGCCACCTATGTGCAGGACCCCTACGAGCAGTACTTC.

The rearrangement uses TRBV28 and TRBJ1-4; D might be TRBD1 (6 bases). Trimming cost V 5 bases and J 8 bases, with 12 bases left between them. The CDR3 consists of 13 residues. The V gene's germline CDR1 is MDHEN and CDR2 SYDVKM. CDR3 nucleotide sequence: TGTGCCAGCAGTCCACGGGACACCGAAAAACTGTTTTTT. Its protein product is CASSPRDTEKLFF.